This TCR beta chain was sequenced for a study of CD8+ T cells in alopecia areata (dated by TCRdb to 2016 to 2019). About the investigation overall: Treated patients were enrolled in an open-label pilot trial of oral tofacitinib at 5 to 10 mg twice daily for moderate-to-severe alopecia areata. Clonality in the scalp was compared among normal scalp (n=4), patchy alopecia areata scalp (n=8), and alopecia totalis/universalis scalp (n=8). Biopsies were taken from tofacitinib-treated patients at baseline and again at 4 and 24 weeks into treatment, and several of those patients also had a later scalp biopsy. immunoSEQ multiplex PCR using 35 Vbeta forward primers and 13 Jbeta reverse primers was used to amplify TCRbeta CDR3 regions. Tofacitinib was administered for 6 to 18 months, and 6 months of follow-up off drug were then conducted to assess delayed response and recurrence. In both human patients and the C3H/HeJ mouse model, the study applied high-throughput TCRbeta sequencing to look at T cell clonal expansion in alopecia areata. Disease severity in treated patients was measured with the SALT score, which quantifies the percentage of affected scalp surface area. In humans, TCRbeta sequencing was performed on scalp tissue and on sorted CD4+ and CD8+ peripheral blood T cells from healthy controls and from patients with patchy or totalis/universalis alopecia areata. The RNA source kit depended on sample type: the PAXgene miRNA kit for fixed scalp, the miRNeasy kit for PBMCs, and the RNeasy kit for mouse skin.

The protocol used for the library was the immunoSEQ multiplex PCR assay. RNA was extracted from all samples and reverse transcribed into cDNA, which served as template for TCR sequencing. SuperScript III was used for first-strand cDNA synthesis, primed with a 2:1 mix of oligo-dT and random hexamers. Amplification bias was assessed with a synthetic immune receptor repertoire, and residual bias was removed computationally. Under the source paper's analysis protocol: Raw reads were preprocessed to remove errors, and CDR3 was defined according to IMGT conventions as the region from the conserved cysteine to phenylalanine. To get clonality, Shannon entropy was normalized by log2 of the number of productive unique TCRs and the result was subtracted from 1. Whether each scalp clone was CD4 or CD8 was inferred by checking scalp TCRbeta sequences against the CD4 and CD8 repertoires from sorted blood. Entries here come from immuneACCESS through TCRdb and include only in-frame sequences with V and J called. Some clones fail to appear in such tables; in the studies checked, an unresolved V gene covers under half of the shortfall, and the cause of the remainder is unknown. V, J and clone size are those of that table, while D and trimming were read from the DNA. This sample gives about 190,000 clones in total; 50% to 60% of them show up just once. The ten largest clones represent roughly 0.71% of the sample.

The sample holds a few counts of this clone. Its antigen is not yet known. No qualities accompany the bases; no much larger clone lies one base away. V and J are trimmed by 3 bases and 1 base, and the gene matches miss 11 bases of the junction. The CDR3 runs 17 residues from the cysteine to the phenylalanine. The sequence is cut down to CDR3 DNA, 51 bases in frame from base 1. From the germline V gene (reference sequence), CDR1 is LNHNV and CDR2 is YYDKDF. Summary of the overall study and its limitations: Shared TCR sequences between patients were less evident than in mice, which may be partly attributable to HLA diversity in the patient population. Lesional scalp, especially in alopecia totalis/universalis, showed higher clonality and more expanded CD8+ clones than normal scalp, suggesting antigenic drive. Because the treated cohort was small and included a single nonresponder, larger studies are needed to assess links between baseline CD8+ expansion and response. Resident alphabeta T cells in normal human skin are also sequenced, complicating scalp TCR repertoire analysis, unlike mouse skin dominated by gammadelta T cells. During tofacitinib treatment, many expanded lesional clones stuck around in both scalp and blood, and this persistence may partly explain why relapse happens after treatment is stopped. Scalp clonality and the number of expanded CD8+ clones among the top 100 scalp clones were significantly decreased by tofacitinib.

The time point label on this specimen signifies: around 4 weeks on oral tofacitinib. The meaning of the sample's treatment or condition label: oral pan-JAK inhibitor, 5-10 mg twice daily. From alopecia areata patients, peripheral blood was collected along with lesional scalp punch biopsies. PBMCs were isolated by density centrifugation and stained for CD3, CD4 and CD8, after which CD4+ and CD8+ T cells were sorted on a FACSAria. The sequence is built from TRBV15 and TRBJ2-7; 8 bases in the junction line up with TRBD2. This TCR was sampled from a human donor with alopecia areata. The source was CD4+ T cells sorted from blood, collected at week 4, from a patient treated with tofacitinib. The nucleotide sequence reads TGTGCCACCAGCAGGGACCCGACTAGCGCCATTTCCTACGAGCAGTACTTC. Its coded protein is CATSRDPTSAISYEQYF. When the CDR3 is completed using the reference TRBV15 and TRBJ2-7 genes on either side, the full variable domain is DAMVIQNPRYQVTQFGKPVTLSCSQTLNHNVMYWYQQKSSQAPKLLFHYYDKDFNNEADTPDNFQSRRPNTSFCFLDIRSPGLGDTAMYLCATSRDPTSAISYEQYFGPGTRLTVT.